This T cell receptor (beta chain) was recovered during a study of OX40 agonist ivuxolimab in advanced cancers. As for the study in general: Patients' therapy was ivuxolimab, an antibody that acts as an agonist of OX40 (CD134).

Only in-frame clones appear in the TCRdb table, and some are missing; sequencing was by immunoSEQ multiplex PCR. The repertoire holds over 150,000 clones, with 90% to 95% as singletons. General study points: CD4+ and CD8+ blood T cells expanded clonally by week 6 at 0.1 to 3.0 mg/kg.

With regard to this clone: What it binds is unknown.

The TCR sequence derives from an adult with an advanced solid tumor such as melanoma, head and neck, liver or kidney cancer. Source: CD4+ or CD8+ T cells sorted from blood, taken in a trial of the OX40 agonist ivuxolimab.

The CDR3 DNA is TGTGCCAGCAGTCTGGTAGAAGCTCATTCTTACGAGCAGTACTTC. Its protein product is CASSLVEAHSYEQYF. The chain joins TRBV6-1 to TRBJ2-7; unclear D gene. Per germline, CDR1 MNHNS and CDR2 SASEGT. This CDR3 comprises 15 residues. The ends were cut back, 5 bases at V and 4 bases at J, with 18 bases in the middle.